This T cell receptor (beta chain) was sequenced for a study of T-cell memory formation after mild COVID-19. The germline gives CDR1 LNHNV, CDR2 YYDKDF (reference sequence). The CDR3 sequence is 15 residues long. The junction had 7 bases not matched to a gene; V was cut back by 0 bases and J by 5 bases. Only a few counts were recorded for this clonotype. Each CDR3 protein gets one entry after TCRdb re-called the 5' RACE reads with MiXCR. This sample has nearly 250,000 distinct CDR3 sequences; roughly 14% occur once, and the top ten carry 2% to 2.5%. Sequencing was performed on PBMCs or a T cell subset sorted from them (not recorded which). The chain links TRBV15 to TRBJ2-7, with TRBD2 matching over 7 bases. The sequence came from an adult woman who had mild COVID-19 (a few samples of this study predate the infection). Cell type and time point are not known. This CDR3 reads CATSRDPGGENEQYF. DNA for the CDR3: TGTGCCACCAGCAGAGATCCTGGGGGGGAAAACGAGCAGTACTTC.